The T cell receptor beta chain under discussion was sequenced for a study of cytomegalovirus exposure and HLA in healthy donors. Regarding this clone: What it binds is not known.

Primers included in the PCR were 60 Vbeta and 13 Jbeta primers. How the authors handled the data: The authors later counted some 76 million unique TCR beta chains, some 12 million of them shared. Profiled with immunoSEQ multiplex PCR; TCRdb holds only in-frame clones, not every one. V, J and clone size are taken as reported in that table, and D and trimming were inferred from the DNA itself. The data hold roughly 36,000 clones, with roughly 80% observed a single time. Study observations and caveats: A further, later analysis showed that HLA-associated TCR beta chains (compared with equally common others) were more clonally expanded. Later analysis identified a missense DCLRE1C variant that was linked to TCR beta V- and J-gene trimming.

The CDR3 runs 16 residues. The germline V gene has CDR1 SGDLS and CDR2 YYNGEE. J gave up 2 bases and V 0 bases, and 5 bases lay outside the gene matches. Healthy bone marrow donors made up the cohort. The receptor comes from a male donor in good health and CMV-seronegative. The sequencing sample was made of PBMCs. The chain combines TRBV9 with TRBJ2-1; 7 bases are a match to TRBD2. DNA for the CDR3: TGTGCCAGCAGCGTAGGCTCTAGCGGACCCTACAATGAGCAGTTCTTC. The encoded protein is CASSVGSSGPYNEQFF.